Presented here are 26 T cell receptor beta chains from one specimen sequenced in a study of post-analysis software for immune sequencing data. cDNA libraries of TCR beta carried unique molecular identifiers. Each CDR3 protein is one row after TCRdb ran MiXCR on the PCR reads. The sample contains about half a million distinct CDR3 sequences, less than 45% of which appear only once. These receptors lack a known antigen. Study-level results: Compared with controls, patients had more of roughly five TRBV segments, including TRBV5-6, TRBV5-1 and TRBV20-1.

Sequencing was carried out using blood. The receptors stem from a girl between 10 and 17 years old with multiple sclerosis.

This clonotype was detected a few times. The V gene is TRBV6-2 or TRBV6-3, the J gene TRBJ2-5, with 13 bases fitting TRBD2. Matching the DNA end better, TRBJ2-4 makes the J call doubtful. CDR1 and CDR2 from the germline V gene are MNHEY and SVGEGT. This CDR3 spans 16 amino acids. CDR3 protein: CASSYGTSGNKNIQYF. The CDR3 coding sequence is TGTGCCAGCAGTTACGGGACTAGCGGGAACAAAAACATTCAGTACTTC.

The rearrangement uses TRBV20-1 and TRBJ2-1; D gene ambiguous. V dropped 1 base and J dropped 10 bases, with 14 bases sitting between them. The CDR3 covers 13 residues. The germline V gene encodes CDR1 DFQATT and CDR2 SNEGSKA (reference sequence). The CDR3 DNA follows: TGCAGTGCTAGAGTCACGCCTGAGACAGAGCAGTTCTTC. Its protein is CSARVTPETEQFF.

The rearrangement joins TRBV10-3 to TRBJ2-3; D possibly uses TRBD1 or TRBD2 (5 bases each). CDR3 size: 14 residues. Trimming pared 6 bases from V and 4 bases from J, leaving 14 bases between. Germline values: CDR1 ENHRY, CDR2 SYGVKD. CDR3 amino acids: CAIRGTLGADTQYF. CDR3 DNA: TGTGCCATCAGGGGGACCCTCGGGGCAGATACGCAGTATTTT.

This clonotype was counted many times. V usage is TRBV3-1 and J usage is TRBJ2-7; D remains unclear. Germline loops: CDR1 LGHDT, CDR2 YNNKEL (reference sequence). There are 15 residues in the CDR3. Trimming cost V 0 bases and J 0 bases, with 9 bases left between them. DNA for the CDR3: TGTGCCAGCAGCCAAGATTACAGCCCCTCCTACGAGCAGTACTTC. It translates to CASSQDYSPSYEQYF.

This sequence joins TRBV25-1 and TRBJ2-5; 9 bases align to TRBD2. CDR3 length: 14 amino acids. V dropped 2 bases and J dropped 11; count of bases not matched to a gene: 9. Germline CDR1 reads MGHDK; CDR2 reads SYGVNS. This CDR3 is CASSELGTSNEQYF. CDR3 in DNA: TGTGCCAGCAGTGAACTTGGGACTAGCAATGAGCAGTACTTC.

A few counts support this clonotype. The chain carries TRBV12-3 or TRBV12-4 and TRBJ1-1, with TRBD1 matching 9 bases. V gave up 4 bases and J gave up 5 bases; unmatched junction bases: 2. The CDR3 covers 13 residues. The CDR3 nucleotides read TGTGCCAGCAGTTCCGACAGGGGGACTGAAGCTTTCTTT. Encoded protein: CASSSDRGTEAFF.

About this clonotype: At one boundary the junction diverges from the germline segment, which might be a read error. Written as DNA, the CDR3 is TGCGCCAGCAGCTATAAGGCGGGACATCTCCTATACGAGCAGTACTTC. Amino acids: CASSYKAGHLLYEQYF. The chain joins TRBV9 to TRBJ2-5; D tentatively reads TRBD1 or TRBD2 (6 bases each). TRBJ2-7 explains the end of the DNA better; the J call may be wrong. This CDR3 region has 16 residues. In germline, CDR1 is SGDLS, CDR2 YYNGEE.

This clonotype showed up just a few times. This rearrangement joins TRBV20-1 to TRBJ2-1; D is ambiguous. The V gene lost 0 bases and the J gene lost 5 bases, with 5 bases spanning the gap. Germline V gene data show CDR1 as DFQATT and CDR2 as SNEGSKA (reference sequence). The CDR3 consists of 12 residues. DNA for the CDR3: TGCAGTGCTAGAGAGTCCGACAATGAGCAGTTCTTC. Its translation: CSARESDNEQFF.

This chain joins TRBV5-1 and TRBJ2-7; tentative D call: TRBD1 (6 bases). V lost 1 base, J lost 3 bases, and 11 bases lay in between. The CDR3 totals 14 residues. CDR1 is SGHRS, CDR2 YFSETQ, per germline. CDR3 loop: CASSLTVRGYEQYF. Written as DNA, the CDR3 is TGCGCCAGCAGCTTGACGGTCAGGGGCTACGAGCAGTACTTC.

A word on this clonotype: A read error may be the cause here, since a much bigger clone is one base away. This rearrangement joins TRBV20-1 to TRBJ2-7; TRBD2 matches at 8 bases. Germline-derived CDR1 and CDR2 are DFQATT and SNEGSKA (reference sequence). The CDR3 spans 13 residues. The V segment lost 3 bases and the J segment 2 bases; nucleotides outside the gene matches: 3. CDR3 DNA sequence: TGCAGTGCTAGCCTGGGACTAGCCTACGAGCAGTACTTC. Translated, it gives CSASLGLAYEQYF.

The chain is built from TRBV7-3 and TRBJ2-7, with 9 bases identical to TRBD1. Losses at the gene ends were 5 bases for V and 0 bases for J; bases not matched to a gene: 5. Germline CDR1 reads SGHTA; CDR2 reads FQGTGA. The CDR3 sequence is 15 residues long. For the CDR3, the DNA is TGTGCCAGCAGCCTAGGGACAGGGAACTCCTACGAGCAGTACTTC. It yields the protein CASSLGTGNSYEQYF.

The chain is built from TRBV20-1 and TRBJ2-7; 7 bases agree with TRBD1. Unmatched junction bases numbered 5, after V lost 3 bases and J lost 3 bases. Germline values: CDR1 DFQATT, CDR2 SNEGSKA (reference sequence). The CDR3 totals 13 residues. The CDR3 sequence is CSARDRIHYEQYF. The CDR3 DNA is TGCAGTGCTAGGGACAGGATACACTACGAGCAGTACTTC.

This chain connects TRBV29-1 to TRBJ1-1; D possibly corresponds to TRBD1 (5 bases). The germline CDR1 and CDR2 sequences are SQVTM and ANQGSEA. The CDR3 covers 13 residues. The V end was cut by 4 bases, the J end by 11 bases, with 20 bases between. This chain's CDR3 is CSVAGTRPRQAFF. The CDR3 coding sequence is TGCAGCGTTGCCGGGACTCGGCCCCGCCAGGCTTTCTTT.

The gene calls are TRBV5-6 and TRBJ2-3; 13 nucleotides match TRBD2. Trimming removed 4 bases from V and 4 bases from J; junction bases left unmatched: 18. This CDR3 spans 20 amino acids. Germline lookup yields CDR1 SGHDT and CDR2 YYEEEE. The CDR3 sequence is CASSGGLAGNYPRVPDTQYF. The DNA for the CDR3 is TGTGCCAGCAGCGGGGGACTAGCGGGAAATTACCCGAGGGTCCCAGATACGCAGTATTTT. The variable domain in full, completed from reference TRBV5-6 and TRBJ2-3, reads DAGVTQSPTHLIKTRGQQVTLRCSPKSGHDTVSWYQQALGQGPQFIFQYYEEEERQRGNFPDRFSGHQFPNYSSELNVNALLLGDSALYLCASSGGLAGNYPRVPDTQYFGPGTRLTVL.

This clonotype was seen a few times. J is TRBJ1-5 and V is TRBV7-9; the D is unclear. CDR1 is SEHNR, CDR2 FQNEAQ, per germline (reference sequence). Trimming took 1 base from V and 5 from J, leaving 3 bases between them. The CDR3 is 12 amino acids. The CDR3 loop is CASSLDDQPQHF. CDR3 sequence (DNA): TGTGCCAGCAGCTTAGACGATCAGCCCCAGCATTTT.

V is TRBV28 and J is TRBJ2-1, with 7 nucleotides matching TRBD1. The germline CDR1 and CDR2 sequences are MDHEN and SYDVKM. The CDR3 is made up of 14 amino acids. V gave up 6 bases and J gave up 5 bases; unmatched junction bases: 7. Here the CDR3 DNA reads TGTGCCAGCAGAGGGACAGCTCCTAACAATGAGCAGTTCTTC. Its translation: CASRGTAPNNEQFF. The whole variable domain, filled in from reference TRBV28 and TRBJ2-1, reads DVKVTQSSRYLVKRTGEKVFLECVQDMDHENMFWYRQDPGLGLRLIYFSYDVKMKEKGDIPEGYSVSREKKERFSLILESASTNQTSMYLCASRGTAPNNEQFFGPGTRLTVL.

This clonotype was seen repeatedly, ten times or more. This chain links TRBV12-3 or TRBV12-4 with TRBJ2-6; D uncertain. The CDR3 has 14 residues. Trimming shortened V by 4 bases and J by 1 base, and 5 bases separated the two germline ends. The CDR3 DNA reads TGTGCCAGCAGTTCGGGTTCTGGGGCCAACGTCCTGACTTTC. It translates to CASSSGSGANVLTF.

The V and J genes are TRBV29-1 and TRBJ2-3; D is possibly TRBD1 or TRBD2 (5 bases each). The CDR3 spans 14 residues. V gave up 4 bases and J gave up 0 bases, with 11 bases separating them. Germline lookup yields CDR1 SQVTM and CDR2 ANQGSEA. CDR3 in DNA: TGCAGCGTTGCAGCGGACATTAGCACAGATACGCAGTATTTT. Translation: CSVAADISTDTQYF.

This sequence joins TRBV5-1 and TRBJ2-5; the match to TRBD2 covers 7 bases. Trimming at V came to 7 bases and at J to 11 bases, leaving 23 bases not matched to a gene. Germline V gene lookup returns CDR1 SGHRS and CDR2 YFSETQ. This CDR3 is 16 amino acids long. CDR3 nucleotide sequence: TGCGCCAGCGCTCCACGTACTAGCGACTCTTTACTGCCGCAGTACTTC. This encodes CASAPRTSDSLLPQYF.

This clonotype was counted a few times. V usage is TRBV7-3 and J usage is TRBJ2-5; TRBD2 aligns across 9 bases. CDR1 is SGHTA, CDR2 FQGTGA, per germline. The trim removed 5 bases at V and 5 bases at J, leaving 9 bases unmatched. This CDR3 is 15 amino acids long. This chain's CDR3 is CASSTQAGGGETQYF. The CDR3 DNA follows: TGTGCCAGCAGCACCCAAGCGGGAGGCGGGGAGACCCAGTACTTC.

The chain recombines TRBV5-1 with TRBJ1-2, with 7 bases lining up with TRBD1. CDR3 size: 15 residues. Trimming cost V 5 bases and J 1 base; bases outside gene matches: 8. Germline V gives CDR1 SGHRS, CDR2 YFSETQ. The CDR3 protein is CASSLFDRVNYGYTF. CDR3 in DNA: TGCGCCAGCAGTCTCTTTGACAGGGTTAACTATGGCTACACCTTC. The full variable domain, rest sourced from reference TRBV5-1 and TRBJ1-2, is KAGVTQTPRYLIKTRGQQVTLSCSPISGHRSVSWYQQTPGQGLQFLFEYFSETQRNKGNFPGRFSGRQFSNSRSEMNVSTLELGDSALYLCASSLFDRVNYGYTFGSGTRLTVV.

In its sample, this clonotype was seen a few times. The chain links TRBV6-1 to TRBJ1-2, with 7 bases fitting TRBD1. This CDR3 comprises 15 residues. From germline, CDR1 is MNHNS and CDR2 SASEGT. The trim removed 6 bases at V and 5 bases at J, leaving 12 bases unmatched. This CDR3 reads CASRVPGQLSYGYTF. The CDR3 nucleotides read TGTGCCAGCAGGGTTCCGGGACAGTTATCATATGGCTACACCTTC.

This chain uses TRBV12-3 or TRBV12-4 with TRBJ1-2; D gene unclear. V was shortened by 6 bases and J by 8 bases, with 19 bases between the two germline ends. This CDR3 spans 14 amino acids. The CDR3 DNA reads TGTGCCAGCAGGACCCAGACTCCAGTGAGAGGCTACACCTTC. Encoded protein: CASRTQTPVRGYTF.

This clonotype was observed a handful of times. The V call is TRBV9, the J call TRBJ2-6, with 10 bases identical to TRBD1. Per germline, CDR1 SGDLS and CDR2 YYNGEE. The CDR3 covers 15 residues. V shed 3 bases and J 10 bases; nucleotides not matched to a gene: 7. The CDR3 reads CASSAYWDRGNVLTF. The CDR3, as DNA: TGTGCCAGCAGCGCTTATTGGGACAGGGGTAACGTCCTGACTTTC. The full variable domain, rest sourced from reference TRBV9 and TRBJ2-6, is DSGVTQTPKHLITATGQRVTLRCSPRSGDLSVYWYQQSLDQGLQFLIQYYNGEERAKGNILERFSAQQFPDLHSELNLSSLELGDSALYFCASSAYWDRGNVLTFGAGSRLTVL.

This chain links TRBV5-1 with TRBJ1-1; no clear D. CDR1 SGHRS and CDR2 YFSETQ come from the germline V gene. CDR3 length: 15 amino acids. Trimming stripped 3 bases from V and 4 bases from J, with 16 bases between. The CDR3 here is CASSSVASGLTEAFF. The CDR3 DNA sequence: TGCGCCAGCAGCTCGGTCGCGTCCGGCCTCACTGAAGCTTTCTTT.

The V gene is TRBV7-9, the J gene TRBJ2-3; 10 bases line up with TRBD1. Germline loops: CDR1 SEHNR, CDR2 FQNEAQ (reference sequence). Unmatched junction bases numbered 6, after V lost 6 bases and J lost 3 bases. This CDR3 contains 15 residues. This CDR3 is CASSAWTGGTDTQYF. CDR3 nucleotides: TGTGCCAGCAGTGCCTGGACAGGGGGTACAGATACGCAGTATTTT.